The 19 T cell receptor beta chains below were found in one sample sequenced in a study of tumor and adjacent non-tumor tissue in lung cancer. The template was RNA from unsorted bulk tissue. The library came from three nested PCR rounds adapted from ARM-PCR protocols. MiXCR, run by TCRdb on the multiplex PCR reads, gives a single entry per CDR3 protein. Among 200,000 or so distinct CDR3 sequences listed, over 55% were seen once. The sequenced sample was lung tumor tissue. The source of these receptors is a man in his sixties with non-small cell lung cancer.

This clonotype was counted only a few times. The chain is built from TRBV11-2 and TRBJ1-6; TRBD1 aligns across 8 bases. In germline, CDR1 is SGHAT, CDR2 FQNNGV. After removal of 5 bases from V and 7 bases from J, the junction contained 7 bases not matched to a gene. The CDR3 runs to 15 residues. In nucleotides, the CDR3 is TGTGCCAGCAGCCCCGGACAGGGTCAGAATTCACCCCTCCACTTT. It translates to CASSPGQGQNSPLHF.

The V call is TRBV20-1, the J call TRBJ1-1; TRBD1 agrees at 7 bases. Germline trimming cut 6 bases from V and 11 bases from J; bases unmatched to any gene: 9. CDR3 length: 11 residues. The germline gives CDR1 DFQATT, CDR2 SNEGSKA (reference sequence). The CDR3 is CSADDREIAFF. CDR3 in DNA: TGCAGTGCCGACGACAGGGAGATCGCTTTCTTT.

The chain is built from TRBV5-6 and TRBJ1-6; no reliable D call. Looked up from germline, CDR1 is SGHDT and CDR2 is YYEEEE. The CDR3 consists of 17 residues. Trimming left V 4 bases short and J 4 bases short, with 18 bases between. This CDR3 is CASSLQQRADYNSPLHF. The CDR3, as DNA: TGTGCCAGCAGCCTACAACAGAGGGCAGATTATAATTCACCCCTCCACTTT.

The chain employs TRBV24-1 and TRBJ1-2; 8 bases match TRBD1. V was clipped by 10 bases and J by 6 bases; unmatched bases: 12. CDR1 is KGHDR and CDR2 is SFDVKD in the germline V gene. The CDR3 sequence is 14 residues long. The CDR3 protein is CATGQGGSWDGYTF. CDR3 nucleotide sequence: TGTGCCACAGGACAGGGTGGATCCTGGGATGGCTACACCTTC.

This chain uses TRBV4-1 with TRBJ2-1, with 7 bases matching TRBD2. The germline V gene has CDR1 MGHRA and CDR2 YSYEKL. The J segment lost 2 bases and the V segment lost 3 bases, leaving 16 bases of the junction unmatched. There are 19 residues in the CDR3. The chain's CDR3 is CASSQSPLAVGRTYNEQFF. CDR3 nucleotide sequence: TGCGCCAGCAGCCAGTCACCCCTAGCGGTAGGACGTACCTACAATGAGCAGTTCTTC.

The J gene is TRBJ2-7, the V gene TRBV6-1; a weak D match, TRBD1 (6 bases). The CDR3 runs to 15 residues. Trimming pared 3 bases from V and 7 bases from J, leaving 19 bases between. The germline V gene encodes CDR1 MNHNS and CDR2 SASEGT. CDR3 in DNA: TGTGCCAGCAGTGACCGAGGTCACAGGGTGGGTGAGCAGTACTTC. This codes for CASSDRGHRVGEQYF.

Comment on this clonotype: Given a much more abundant clone one base away, this may be a read error. The DNA for the CDR3 is TGTGCCGCGAGGGAGTGCGGCGACACCGGGGAGCTGTTTTTT. The encoded protein is CAARECGDTGELFF. The V and J genes are TRBV6-6 and TRBJ2-2, with a tentative D call TRBD2 (5 bases). This CDR3 is 14 amino acids long. V was pared by 11 bases and J by 3 bases, with 16 bases between. Germline lookup yields CDR1 MNHNY and CDR2 SVGAGI (reference sequence).

As to this clonotype: With a much larger clone just one base away, this may be a read error. The chain carries TRBV6-5 and TRBJ1-1; a possible D gene is TRBD1 (6 bases). CDR1 is MNHEY, CDR2 SVGAGI, per germline. CDR3 length equals 14 residues. CDR3 in amino acids: CASSYRQGYTVAFF. DNA for the CDR3: TGTGCCAGCAGTTACAGGCAGGGGTACACTGTAGCTTTCTTT.

This chain's CDR3 is CASTQSDGNVQYF. The CDR3 nucleotides read TGTGCCAGCACTCAATCGGACGGGAACGTGCAGTACTTC. The chain uses TRBV6-6 and TRBJ2-7; possibly TRBD2 for D (5 bases). Trimming left V 7 bases short and J 9 bases short, with 19 bases between. CDR1 is MNHNY, CDR2 SVGAGI, per germline (reference sequence). The CDR3 length is 13 residues.

This chain uses TRBV10-2 with TRBJ2-1, with D unclear. The CDR3 extends over 11 amino acids. Trimming cost V 8 bases and J 2 bases, with 4 bases left between them. CDR1 is WSHSY, CDR2 SAAADI, per germline. The CDR3 DNA reads as TGCGCCAGCGGAACCTACAATGAGCAGTTCTTC. As protein: CASGTYNEQFF.

With regard to this clonotype: The junction does not match germline at one end; this may be a read error. The genes are TRBV12-5 and TRBJ2-3; maybe TRBD1 (6 bases). The length of the CDR3 is 16 residues. The germline V gene encodes CDR1 LGHNT and CDR2 FRNRAP. The CDR3 DNA follows: TGTCCTAGTGGTTTGGGGGTCAGGGACAACACAGATACGCAGTATTTT. Its protein is CPSGLGVRDNTDTQYF. The full variable domain, its missing parts supplied by reference TRBV12-5 and TRBJ2-3, is DARVTQTPRHKVTEMGQEVTMRCQPILGHNTVFWYRQTMMQGLELLAYFRNRAPLDDSGMPKDRFSAEMPDATLATLKIQPSEPRDSAVYFCPSGLGVRDNTDTQYFGPGTRLTVL.

Details on this clonotype: One junction end disagrees with the germline gene, perhaps due to a read error. J is TRBJ2-2 and V is TRBV11-3; 9 bases map to TRBD2. The CDR3 sequence is 16 residues long. Germline-derived CDR1 and CDR2 are SGHNT and YENEEA. CDR3 region: CASSFVASGDTGELFF. CDR3 coding DNA: TGTGCGAGCAGCTTTGTGGCTAGCGGGGACACCGGGGAGCTGTTTTTT.

Remarks on this clonotype: Germline is not matched at one junction end, which may reflect a read error. The chain combines TRBV11-2 with TRBJ2-7; D remains unclear. CDR3 size: 17 residues. The germline V gene encodes CDR1 SGHAT and CDR2 FQNNGV. The CDR3 nucleotides read TGTGCCAGCAGCTACGTCACGACACCTACCGTTTCCTACGAGCAATACTTC. It is translated as CASSYVTTPTVSYEQYF.

Turning to this clonotype: At one boundary the junction diverges from the germline segment, which might be a read error. The gene calls are TRBV20-1 and TRBJ2-7, with a tentative D call TRBD2 (5 bases). Germline CDR1 and CDR2: DFQATT and SNEGSKA (reference sequence). The CDR3 consists of 11 residues. Written as DNA, the CDR3 is TGCAGTACTAGGGTCAGCTACGAGCAGTACTTC. Its protein product is CSTRVSYEQYF.

Notes on this clonotype: One junction end disagrees with the germline gene, perhaps due to a read error. The chain carries TRBV6-5 and TRBJ2-7; D remains ambiguous. The CDR3 has 15 residues. The germline V gene has CDR1 MNHEY and CDR2 SVGAGI. CDR3 DNA sequence: TGTGCCAGCGGCAATGGCGGAGTCGCTCGCTACGACCAGTACTTC. Its translation: CASGNGGVARYDQYF.

Concerning this clonotype itself: A much more abundant neighbour one base away suggests this may be a read error. The V and J genes are TRBV7-8 and TRBJ1-4; D is unresolved. The CDR3 covers 15 residues. Germline V lookup: CDR1 SGHVS, CDR2 FQNEAQ. The CDR3 reads CASSWTEATTEKLFF. As DNA, the CDR3 is TGTGCCAGCAGCTGGACGGAAGCAACTACTGAAAAACTGTTTTTT. Full variable domain (rest looked up from reference TRBV7-8 and TRBJ1-4): GAGVSQSPRYKVAKRGQDVALRCDPISGHVSLFWYQQALGQGPEFLTYFQNEAQLDKSGLPSDRFFAERPEGSVSTLKIQRTQQEDSAVYLCASSWTEATTEKLFFGSGTQLSVL.

With regard to this clonotype: At one end the junction does not follow the germline gene, possibly because of a read error. The chain carries TRBV5-4 and TRBJ2-7; 10 bases match TRBD2. The CDR3 is 16 amino acids. Germline assignment: CDR1 SGHNT and CDR2 YYREEE (reference sequence). The CDR3 bases are TGTGCCAGCAGCTTGGCCGGGACTAGCGTCTCCCACGAGCAGTATTTC. It translates to CASSLAGTSVSHEQYF.

This clonotype has more than one count but fewer than ten. The chain combines TRBV11-2 with TRBJ2-1; 11 bases fit TRBD2. Trimming removed 7 bases from V and 6 bases from J; junction bases left unmatched: 11. Germline loops: CDR1 SGHAT, CDR2 FQNNGV. The CDR3 spans 16 residues. The CDR3 coding sequence is TGTGCCAGCACCCCTACTTTACTAGCGGGGGTCAATGAGCAGTTCTTC. It translates to CASTPTLLAGVNEQFF.

This sequence joins TRBV20-1 and TRBJ2-5, with D uncertain. The CDR3 runs 13 residues. The V and J ends lost 0 bases and 5 bases respectively, with 10 bases between them. From germline, CDR1 is DFQATT and CDR2 SNEGSKA (reference sequence). This CDR3 reads CSARDDNRETQYF. The DNA of the CDR3 is TGCAGTGCTAGAGATGATAACCGGGAGACCCAGTACTTC.